This T cell receptor (beta chain) came from a study of blood T cell repertoires in COVID-19. This clone came up a few times. This CDR3 is 15 amino acids long. Germline V CDR1 and CDR2: MNHEY, SVGAGI. The V segment lost 8 bases and the J segment 4 bases; nucleotides outside the gene matches: 13. Method: immunoSEQ multiplex PCR; TCRdb's copy keeps in-frame clones and lacks some. The profile covers around 140,000 clones, with roughly 69% appearing a single time and around 1.8% taken by the ten largest. The sequence derives from a woman between 65 and 79 years old with acute or convalescent COVID-19. This sequence joins TRBV6-5 and TRBJ1-2; 7 bases map to TRBD1. Source material: peripheral blood. The CDR3 DNA is TGTGCCAGCGTCCCCCTACAGGGGTACAGCTATGGCTACACCTTC. Protein sequence: CASVPLQGYSYGYTF.